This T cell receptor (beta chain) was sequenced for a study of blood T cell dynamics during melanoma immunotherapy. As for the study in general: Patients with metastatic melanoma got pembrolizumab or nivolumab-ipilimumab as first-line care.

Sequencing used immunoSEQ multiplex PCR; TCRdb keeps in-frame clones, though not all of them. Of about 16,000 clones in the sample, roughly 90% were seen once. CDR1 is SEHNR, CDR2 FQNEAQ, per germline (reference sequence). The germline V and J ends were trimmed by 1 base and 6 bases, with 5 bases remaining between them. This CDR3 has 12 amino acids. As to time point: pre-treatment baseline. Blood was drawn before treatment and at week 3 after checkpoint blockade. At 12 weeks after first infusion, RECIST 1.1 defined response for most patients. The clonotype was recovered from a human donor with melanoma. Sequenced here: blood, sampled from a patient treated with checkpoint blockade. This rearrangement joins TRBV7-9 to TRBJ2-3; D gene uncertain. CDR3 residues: CASSLESDTQYF. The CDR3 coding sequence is TGTGCCAGCAGCTTAGAGTCCGATACGCAGTATTTT.